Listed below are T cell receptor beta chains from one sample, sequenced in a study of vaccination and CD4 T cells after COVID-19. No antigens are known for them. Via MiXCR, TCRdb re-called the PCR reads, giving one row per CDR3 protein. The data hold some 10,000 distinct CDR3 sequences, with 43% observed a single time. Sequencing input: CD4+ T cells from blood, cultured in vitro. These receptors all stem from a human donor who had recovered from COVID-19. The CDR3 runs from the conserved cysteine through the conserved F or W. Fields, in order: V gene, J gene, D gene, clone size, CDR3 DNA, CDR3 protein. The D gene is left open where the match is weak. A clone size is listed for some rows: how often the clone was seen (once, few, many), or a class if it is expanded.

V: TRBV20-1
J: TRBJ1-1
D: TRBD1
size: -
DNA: TGCAGTGCTAGAGTCAGGGGGGGCACTGAAGCTTTCTTT
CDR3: CSARVRGGTEAFF

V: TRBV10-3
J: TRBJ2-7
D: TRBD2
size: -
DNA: TGTGCCATCAGACATCCCGGGACTAGCGTCGGCTACGAGCAGTACTTC
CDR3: CAIRHPGTSVGYEQYF

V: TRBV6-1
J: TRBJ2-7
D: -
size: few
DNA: TGTGCCAGCAGTGCACCGGGAAGACTCTCCTCCGAGCAGTACTTC
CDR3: CASSAPGRLSSEQYF

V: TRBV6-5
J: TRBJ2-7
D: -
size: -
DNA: TGTGCCAGCAGTTCCGGGAGGGGGCTTGTATCCTACGAGCAGTACTTC
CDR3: CASSSGRGLVSYEQYF

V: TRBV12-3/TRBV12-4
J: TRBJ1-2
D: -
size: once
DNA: TGTGCCAGCAGTAACACACCCAATGGAGGCTACACCTTC
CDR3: CASSNTPNGGYTF

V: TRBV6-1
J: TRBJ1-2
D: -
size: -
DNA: TGTGCCAGCAGTGGCCCGGACACGTATGGCTACACCTTC
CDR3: CASSGPDTYGYTF

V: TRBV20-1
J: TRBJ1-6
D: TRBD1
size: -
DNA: TGCAGTGCTAGAGGGGGGACAGGGGCGATTAATTCACCCCTCCACTTT
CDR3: CSARGGTGAINSPLHF

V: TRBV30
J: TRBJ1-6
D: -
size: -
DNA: TGTGCCTGGAAAAGGAATTCACCCCTCCACTTT
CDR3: CAWKRNSPLHF

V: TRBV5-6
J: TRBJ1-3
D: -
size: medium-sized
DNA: TGTGCCAGCAGCTTGGTCGGGGACCTCCTCTCTGGAAACACCATATATTTT
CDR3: CASSLVGDLLSGNTIYF

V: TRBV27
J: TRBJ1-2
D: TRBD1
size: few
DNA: TGTGCCAGCAGTCCCGGGACAGGGCCCCTATTGGGCTACACCTTC
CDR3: CASSPGTGPLLGYTF

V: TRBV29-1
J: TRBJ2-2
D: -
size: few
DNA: TGCAGCGTTCAGGGGGGTTCGAGCACCGGGGAGCTGTTTTTT
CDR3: CSVQGGSSTGELFF

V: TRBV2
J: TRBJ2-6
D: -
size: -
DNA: TGTGCCAGCAGTGAAGATTTGGGTAGGACAAGCTCTGGGGCCAACGTCCTGACTTTC
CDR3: CASSEDLGRTSSGANVLTF

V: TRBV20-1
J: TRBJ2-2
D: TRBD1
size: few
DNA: TGCAGCGCCTTATTGGGACAGGGGGCGAGCGGGGAGCTGTTTTTT
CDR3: CSALLGQGASGELFF

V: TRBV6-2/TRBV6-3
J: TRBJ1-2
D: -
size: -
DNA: TGTGCCAGCAGTTACTCGGAGGGACCCTATGGCTACACCTTC
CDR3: CASSYSEGPYGYTF

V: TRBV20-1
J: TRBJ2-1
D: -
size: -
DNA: TGCAGTGCTACAGGGGACAATGAGCAGTTCTTC
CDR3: CSATGDNEQFF

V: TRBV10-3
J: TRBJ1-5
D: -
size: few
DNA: TGTGCCATCAGTGAGTCCACCAACAGGGCCCAGCATTTT
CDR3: CAISESTNRAQHF

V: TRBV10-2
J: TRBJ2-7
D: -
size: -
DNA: TGCGCCAGCAGTGGGGCAGGCGTCTACGAGCAGTACTTC
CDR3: CASSGAGVYEQYF

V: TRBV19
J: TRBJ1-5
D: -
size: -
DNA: TGTGCCAGTAGTATTCCCCTTTCTAGCAATCAGCCCCAGCATTTT
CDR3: CASSIPLSSNQPQHF

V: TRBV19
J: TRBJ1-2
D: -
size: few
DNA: TGTGCCAGTACCCGGACAGCCCTCGGCTACACCTTC
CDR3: CASTRTALGYTF

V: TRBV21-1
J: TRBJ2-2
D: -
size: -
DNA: TGTGCCAGCAGCAACGGGGCCAGCGGGCGGGGAATGAACACCGGGGAGCTGTTTTTT
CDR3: CASSNGASGRGMNTGELFF

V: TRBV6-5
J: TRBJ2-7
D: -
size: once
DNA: TGTGCCAGCAGTTACTCGGTAACGGTGGTGGGCTACGAGCAGTACTTC
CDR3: CASSYSVTVVGYEQYF

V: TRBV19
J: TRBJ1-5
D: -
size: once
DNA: TGTGCCAGTAGTCGGACGGATCAGCCCCAGCATTTT
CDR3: CASSRTDQPQHF

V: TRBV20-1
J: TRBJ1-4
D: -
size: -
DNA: TGCAGTGCTAGCTTGAGTGGCATATTCAATGAAAAACTGTTTTTT
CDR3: CSASLSGIFNEKLFF

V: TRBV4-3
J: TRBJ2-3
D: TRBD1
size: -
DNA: TGCGCCAGCAGCCAAGGGGGGACAGCCACAGATACGCAGTATTTT
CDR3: CASSQGGTATDTQYF

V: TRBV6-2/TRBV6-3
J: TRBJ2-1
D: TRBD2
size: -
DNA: TGTGCCAGCAGTTACTCTTTCCGGGGGGGCCAGTCTGCTGAGCAGTTCTTC
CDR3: CASSYSFRGGQSAEQFF

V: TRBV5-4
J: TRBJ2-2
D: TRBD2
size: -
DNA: TGTGCCAGCAGCCGGGGTGCAGCGAGCGGGGCTGGCGGGGAGCTGTTTTTT
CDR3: CASSRGAASGAGGELFF

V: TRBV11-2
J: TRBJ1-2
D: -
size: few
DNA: TGTGCCAGCAGCCCAACCGGGACACTCTATGGCTACACCTTC
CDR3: CASSPTGTLYGYTF

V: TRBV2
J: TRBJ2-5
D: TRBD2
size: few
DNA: TGTGCCAGCAGTCCAGTTGGGGGGGTGGAGACCCAGTACTTC
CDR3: CASSPVGGVETQYF

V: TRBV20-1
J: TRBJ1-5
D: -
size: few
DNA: TGCAGTGCCCCAAGGGGGATTCGGCAGCCCCAGCATTTT
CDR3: CSAPRGIRQPQHF

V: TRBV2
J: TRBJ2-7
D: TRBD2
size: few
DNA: TGTGCCAGCAGTGAAGGGAGCGGGGGTGGCCCCTACGAGCAGTACTTC
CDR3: CASSEGSGGGPYEQYF

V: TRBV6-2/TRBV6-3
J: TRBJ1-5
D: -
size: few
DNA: TGTGCCAGCAGTTACTCGGCTGTTCAGCCCCAGCATTTT
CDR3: CASSYSAVQPQHF

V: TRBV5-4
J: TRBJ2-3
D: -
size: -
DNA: TGTGCCAGCAGCTCCCCACCGCGAGCGGGCGGCACAGATACGCAGTATTTT
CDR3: CASSSPPRAGGTDTQYF

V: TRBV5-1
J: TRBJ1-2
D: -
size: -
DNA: TGCGCCAGCAGCGCCATCGGGGTCTCCAACTATGGCTACACCTTC
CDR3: CASSAIGVSNYGYTF

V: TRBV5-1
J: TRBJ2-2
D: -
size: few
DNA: TGCGCCAGCAGCCCCAGCGGTTCCGGGGAGCTGTTTTTT
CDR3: CASSPSGSGELFF

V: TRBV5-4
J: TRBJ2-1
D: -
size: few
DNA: TGTGCCAGCAGCTCGTCCGTCTGGGATGAGCAGTTCTTC
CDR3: CASSSSVWDEQFF

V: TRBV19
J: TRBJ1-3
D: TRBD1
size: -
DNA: TGTGCCAGTAGTACCGACAGGGTCGGAAACACCATATATTTT
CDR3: CASSTDRVGNTIYF

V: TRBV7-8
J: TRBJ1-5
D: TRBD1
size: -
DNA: TGTGCCAGCAGCCGCACGTGGAGGGGGCAGGAGCCCCAGCATTTT
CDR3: CASSRTWRGQEPQHF

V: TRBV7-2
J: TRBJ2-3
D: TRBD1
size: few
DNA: TGTGCCAGCAGCTACCAGGGGGCGTTAGGAGATACGCAGTATTTT
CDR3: CASSYQGALGDTQYF

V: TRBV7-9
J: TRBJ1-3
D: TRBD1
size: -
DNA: TGTGCCAGCAGCAGACAGGGCGTCTCTGGAAACACCATATATTTT
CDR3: CASSRQGVSGNTIYF

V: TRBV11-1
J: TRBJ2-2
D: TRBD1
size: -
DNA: TGTGCCAGCAGCTTACAGGGGGCAAGTAACGGGGAGCTGTTTTTT
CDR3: CASSLQGASNGELFF

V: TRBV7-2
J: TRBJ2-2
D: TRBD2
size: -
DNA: TGTGCCAGCAGAAGCGGGGGGGCGAACACCGGGGAGCTGTTTTTT
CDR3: CASRSGGANTGELFF

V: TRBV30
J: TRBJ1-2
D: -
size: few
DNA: TGTGCCTGGAGTGTACTTGGGGGGACGGTTGGTTATGGCTACACCTTC
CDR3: CAWSVLGGTVGYGYTF

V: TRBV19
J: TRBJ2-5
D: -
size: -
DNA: TGTGCCAGTAGTATTACCAGGGATGAAGAGACCCAGTACTTC
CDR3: CASSITRDEETQYF

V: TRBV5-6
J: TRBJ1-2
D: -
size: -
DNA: TGTGCCAGCAGCTTGGGCCGGGATGGCTACACCTTC
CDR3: CASSLGRDGYTF

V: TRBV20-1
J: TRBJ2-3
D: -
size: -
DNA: TGCAGTGCTAGAGGGGCCGCCACAGATACGCAGTATTTT
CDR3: CSARGAATDTQYF

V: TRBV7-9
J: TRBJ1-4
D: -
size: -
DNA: TGTGCCAGCAGCTTAGACCCCCTGACAGCGTCTATTGAAAAACTGTTTTTT
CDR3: CASSLDPLTASIEKLFF

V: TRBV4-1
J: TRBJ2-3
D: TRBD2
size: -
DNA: TGCGCCAGCAGCCAAGCGCCCGGGACTAGGACAGATACGCAGTATTTT
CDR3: CASSQAPGTRTDTQYF

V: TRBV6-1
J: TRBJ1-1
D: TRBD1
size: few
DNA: TGTGCCAGCAGTGAAGCCGGACAGGGCACTGAAGCTTTCTTT
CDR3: CASSEAGQGTEAFF

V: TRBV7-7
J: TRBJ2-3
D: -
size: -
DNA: TGTGCTAGCAGCTCGAGGGGGGCAGATACGCAGTATTTT
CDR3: CASSSRGADTQYF

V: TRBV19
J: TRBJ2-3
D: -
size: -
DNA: TGTGCCAGTAGTATAGGGGTCGGGGGAAGGAGAGATACGCAGTATTTT
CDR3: CASSIGVGGRRDTQYF

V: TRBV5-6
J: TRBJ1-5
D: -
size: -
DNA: TGTGCCAGCAGCTTGGCTGGTCAGCCCCAGCATTTT
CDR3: CASSLAGQPQHF

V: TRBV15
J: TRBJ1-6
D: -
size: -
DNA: TGTGCCACCAGCAGAGATCGAGGGTTTTCACCCCTCCACTTT
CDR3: CATSRDRGFSPLHF

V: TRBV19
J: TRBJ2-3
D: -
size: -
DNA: TGTGCCAGTAGGCCCCATTCCGGGGACGGGGCAGATACGCAGTATTTT
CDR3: CASRPHSGDGADTQYF

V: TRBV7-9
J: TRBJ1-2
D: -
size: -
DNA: TGTGCCAGCAGCCCTTCAGACTTTTGGGGCTACACCTTC
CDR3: CASSPSDFWGYTF

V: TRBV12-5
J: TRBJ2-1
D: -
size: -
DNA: TGTGCTAGTGGTCCCGAAACGAACAATGAGCAGTTCTTC
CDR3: CASGPETNNEQFF